The sequence of this TCR beta chain was determined in a study of blood T cell repertoires in COVID-19. Looking at the study overall: Samples taken during acute and convalescent COVID-19 were collected in the United States, Italy and Spain.

Study processing details: Amplification with reference gene primers provided the estimates of nucleated cell counts. Using immunoSEQ multiplex PCR, the repertoire was profiled, and TCRdb retains in-frame clones only, with some absent. V and J calls plus clone size are reproduced from that table; the DNA served to infer D and trimming. This table has roughly 60,000 clones, around 82% appearing once. The V gene lost 4 bases and the J gene lost 0 bases, with 19 bases spanning the gap. The CDR3 loop spans 18 amino acids. Germline V lookup: CDR1 LNHDA, CDR2 SQIVND (reference sequence). While infection was still active, Seattle patients were enrolled and then followed longitudinally.

The TCR comes from a man in his sixties with COVID-19, enrolled during active disease. The sequenced material came from peripheral blood. The chain employs TRBV19 and TRBJ1-5; D is uncertain. This chain's CDR3 is CASSTKGSGFHSNQPQHF. DNA of the CDR3: TGTGCCAGTAGTACCAAAGGCAGCGGCTTCCATAGCAATCAGCCCCAGCATTTT.